These 30 T cell receptor beta chains share one sample of origin, sequenced in a study of blood T cell repertoires in COVID-19. The method was immunoSEQ multiplex PCR; TCRdb's version includes in-frame clones alone and lacks a portion of them. The repertoire includes roughly 250,000 clones, 70% to 90% of them detected once, and around 1% sits in the top ten. Sequencing was performed on peripheral blood. The receptor set was obtained from a man aged 40-50 years with acute or convalescent COVID-19.

A word on this clone: Distinct nucleotide sequences in the sample also encode this CDR3. The chain combines TRBV3-1 (or the pseudogene TRBV3-2) with TRBJ2-2; 7 bases agree with TRBD2. Unmatched junction bases numbered 1, after V lost 1 base and J lost 5 bases. The CDR3 contains 14 residues. CDR1 is LGHDT and CDR2 is YNNKEL in the germline V gene (reference sequence). Written as DNA, the CDR3 is TGTGCCAGCAGCCAAGGCGGGGGAACCGGGGAGCTGTTTTTT. This sequence encodes CASSQGGGTGELFF.

This chain joins TRBV30 and TRBJ1-6; unclear D gene. This CDR3 region has 13 residues. Trimming left V 3 bases short and J 8 bases short, with 11 bases between. Germline CDR1 reads GTSNPN; CDR2 reads SVGIG (reference sequence). The CDR3 nucleotides are TGTGCCTGGAGGGGAGAGTGGGATTCACCCCTCCACTTT. Amino acid sequence: CAWRGEWDSPLHF.

This clone was observed once. The genes are TRBV28 and TRBJ1-1; weak D call: TRBD1 (5 bases). Trimming took 2 bases from V and 5 from J, leaving 6 bases between them. The CDR3 has 12 amino acids. Germline V lookup: CDR1 MDHEN, CDR2 SYDVKM. The CDR3 loop is CASSLQGTEAFF. DNA of the CDR3: TGTGCCAGCAGTTTACAGGGAACTGAAGCTTTCTTT.

In this sample, this clone turned up once. The V and J genes are TRBV7-2 and TRBJ2-5; 7 bases agree with TRBD2. The CDR3 is 16 residues long. Germline CDR1 and CDR2: SGHTA and FQGNSA. V trimming: 0 bases; J trimming: 5 bases; junction bases outside the gene matches: 9. Here the CDR3 reads CASSLARGRGWETQYF. CDR3 in DNA: TGTGCCAGCAGCTTAGCGCGGGGGAGGGGCTGGGAGACCCAGTACTTC.

The CDR3: CASRAGKAEGYTF. CDR3 coding DNA: TGTGCCAGCCGGGCGGGGAAGGCAGAGGGCTACACCTTC. This rearrangement joins TRBV28 to TRBJ1-2, with unresolved D. The CDR3 consists of 13 residues. Trimming shortened V by 8 bases and J by 8 bases, and 18 bases separated the two germline ends. Germline lookup yields CDR1 MDHEN and CDR2 SYDVKM.

As DNA, the CDR3 is TGTGCCAGTCAGACAGGGGAGGTTGAGGATGGCTACACCTTC. Translated: CASQTGEVEDGYTF. This chain links TRBV19 with TRBJ1-2, with 8 nucleotides matching TRBD1. Germline assignment: CDR1 LNHDA and CDR2 SQIVND (reference sequence). V lost 8 bases to trimming and J lost 6 bases; unmatched junction nucleotides: 11. The CDR3 length is 14 residues.

The chain couples TRBV7-3 to TRBJ2-1, with 11 nucleotides matching TRBD1. J lost 7 bases, V lost 3 bases, and 5 bases had no gene match. CDR1 is SGHTA and CDR2 is FQGTGA in the germline V gene. CDR3 length equals 15 residues. The CDR3 coding sequence is TGTGCCAGCAGCTTTGGGACAGGGGGAAGAAATGAGCAGTTCTTC. As protein: CASSFGTGGRNEQFF. The full variable domain, rest sourced from reference TRBV7-3 and TRBJ2-1, is GAGVSQTPSNKVTEKGKYVELRCDPISGHTALYWYRQSLGQGPEFLIYFQGTGAADDSGLPNDRFFAVRPEGSVSTLKIQRTERGDSAVYLCASSFGTGGRNEQFFGPGTRLTVL.

This clone was recorded only once. The chain combines TRBV5-6 with TRBJ1-3; no definite D call. This CDR3 has 16 residues. CDR1 is SGHDT, CDR2 YYEEEE, per germline. V was clipped by 1 base and J by 3 bases, with 14 bases between them. The CDR3 nucleotides read TGTGCCAGCAGCTTGTACAGCGGGCCCGGTGGAAACACCATATATTTT. This sequence encodes CASSLYSGPGGNTIYF.

This chain uses TRBV5-1 with TRBJ1-6, with 8 bases identical to TRBD1. CDR1 SGHRS and CDR2 YFSETQ come from the germline V gene. Trimming cost V 5 bases and J 1 base; bases outside gene matches: 8. The CDR3 is made up of 17 amino acids. This CDR3 is CASSRDHRGSYNSPLHF. CDR3 bases: TGCGCCAGCAGTAGAGACCACAGGGGGTCCTATAATTCACCCCTCCACTTT. Looking up the rest from reference TRBV5-1 and TRBJ1-6 gives the full variable domain: KAGVTQTPRYLIKTRGQQVTLSCSPISGHRSVSWYQQTPGQGLQFLFEYFSETQRNKGNFPGRFSGRQFSNSRSEMNVSTLELGDSALYLCASSRDHRGSYNSPLHFGNGTRLTVT.

The rearrangement links TRBV30 to TRBJ2-3, with a possible D match to TRBD1 (6 bases). Germline-derived CDR1 and CDR2 are GTSNPN and SVGIG (reference sequence). The ends were cut back, 8 bases at V and 4 bases at J, with 16 bases in the middle. The CDR3 totals 13 residues. The chain's CDR3 is CARVQKGADTQYF. The CDR3 DNA reads as TGTGCCCGAGTGCAAAAGGGGGCAGATACGCAGTATTTT.

A few counts support this clone. The chain links TRBV29-1 to TRBJ1-1; 7 bases align to TRBD1. In germline, CDR1 is SQVTM, CDR2 ANQGSEA. The CDR3 covers 15 residues. J gave up 5 bases and V 3 bases, and 12 bases lay outside the gene matches. CDR3 coding DNA: TGCAGCGTTGACAGGGGGACGACAAGGGGAACTGAAGCTTTCTTT. This codes for CSVDRGTTRGTEAFF.

CDR3 sequence reads: CASSSQGQGGYTF. CDR3 sequence (DNA): TGTGCCAGCAGCTCCCAGGGACAAGGTGGCTACACCTTC. This chain links TRBV11-1 with TRBJ1-2, with D possibly matching TRBD1 (6 bases). Trimming removed 4 bases from V and 7 bases from J, with 13 bases in between. The CDR3 is 13 residues long. Germline-derived CDR1 and CDR2 are SGHAT and FQDESV (reference sequence).

This clone was counted a single time. The chain joins TRBV4-3 to TRBJ1-3; 8 nucleotides align to TRBD1. CDR3 size: 15 residues. V was pared by 4 bases and J by 2 bases, with 4 bases of the junction left unmatched. Germline CDR1 is LGHNA and CDR2 is YSLEER. The CDR3 reads CASSLDRGTGNTIYF. The CDR3 nucleotides read TGCGCCAGCAGCCTAGACAGGGGAACTGGAAACACCATATATTTT.

This clone was recorded once. This chain joins TRBV7-6 and TRBJ2-7; D possibly corresponds to TRBD2 (6 bases). Looked up from germline, CDR1 is SGHVS and CDR2 is FNYEAQ. The CDR3 extends over 15 amino acids. Trimming left V 3 bases short and J 5 bases short, with 17 bases between. The CDR3 spells CASSFRGGEVDEQYF. The CDR3 DNA reads as TGTGCCAGCAGCTTTCGAGGAGGGGAAGTGGACGAGCAGTACTTC.

The CDR3 DNA reads as TGTGCCAGCAGCTTGCAAGGGACATTCCAAGAGACCCAGTACTTC. Amino acids: CASSLQGTFQETQYF. The chain recombines TRBV5-6 with TRBJ2-5; D possibly corresponds to TRBD1 (6 bases). Per the germline V gene, CDR1 is SGHDT and CDR2 is YYEEEE. Trimming left V 1 base short and J 1 base short, with 11 bases between. CDR3 length: 15 amino acids.

A single count supports this clone. The J gene is TRBJ1-1, the V gene TRBV25-1; D is undetermined. Trimming pared 7 bases from V and 6 bases from J, leaving 24 bases between. Germline V gene data show CDR1 as MGHDK and CDR2 as SYGVNS. The CDR3 runs to 16 residues. The CDR3 reads CASTPMGRAQRSEAFF. The DNA of the CDR3 is TGTGCCAGCACCCCAATGGGGAGGGCCCAGCGGTCTGAAGCTTTCTTT.

This chain uses TRBV18 with TRBJ1-2, with 8 bases matching TRBD1. The CDR3 contains 15 residues. Germline V gene lookup returns CDR1 KGHSH and CDR2 LQKENI. The V gene end was trimmed by 2 bases and the J gene end by 5 bases; junction bases not matched to a gene: 7. This chain's CDR3 is CASSPGQGGVYGYTF. The CDR3 DNA is TGTGCCAGCTCACCAGGACAGGGAGGGGTATATGGCTACACCTTC. Together with reference TRBV18 and TRBJ1-2, the CDR3 gives the full variable domain: NAGVMQNPRHLVRRRGQEARLRCSPMKGHSHVYWYRQLPEEGLKFMVYLQKENIIDESGMPKERFSAEFPKEGPSILRIQQVVRGDSAAYFCASSPGQGGVYGYTFGSGTRLTVV.

CDR3 bases: TGCGCCAGCAGCTTGGGACAGGGGTTTGGAAACACCATATATTTT. This sequence encodes CASSLGQGFGNTIYF. The chain is built from TRBV5-1 and TRBJ1-3; TRBD1 matches at 8 bases. The junction had 2 bases not matched to a gene; V was cut back by 0 bases and J by 3 bases. The germline V gene has CDR1 SGHRS and CDR2 YFSETQ. The CDR3 totals 15 residues.

This clone was found a few times. This rearrangement joins TRBV18 to TRBJ1-2; weak D call: TRBD1 (6 bases). This CDR3 spans 12 amino acids. Looked up from germline, CDR1 is KGHSH and CDR2 is LQKENI. V lost 3 bases, J lost 8 bases, and 10 bases lay in between. The CDR3 DNA sequence: TGTGCCAGCTCACCGGACAGAGGGGGCTACACCTTC. Translation gives CASSPDRGGYTF.

The chain uses TRBV4-1 and TRBJ1-1; the D gene is possibly TRBD1 (6 bases). This CDR3 region has 15 residues. Germline CDR1 is MGHRA and CDR2 is YSYEKL. V lost 1 base to trimming and J lost 0 bases, with 9 bases between them. CDR3 sequence reads: CASSQADRLNTEAFF. The CDR3 DNA reads TGCGCCAGCAGCCAAGCGGACAGACTGAACACTGAAGCTTTCTTT.

The gene calls are TRBV19 and TRBJ2-5; D ambiguous. Deletions cut 0 bases from V and 4 bases from J, with 12 bases between. Germline-derived CDR1 and CDR2 are LNHDA and SQIVND (reference sequence). CDR3 length: 15 amino acids. The CDR3 protein is CASSIDHTAPETQYF. In DNA, the CDR3 is TGTGCCAGTAGTATAGATCATACAGCCCCAGAGACCCAGTACTTC.

The rearrangement joins TRBV27 to TRBJ1-6; D not resolved. Per the germline V gene, CDR1 is MNHEY and CDR2 is SMNVEV (reference sequence). Trimming removed 3 bases at V and 9 bases at J, with 18 bases between. This CDR3 is 16 amino acids long. The chain's CDR3 is CASSLSVGQSGSPLHF. The CDR3, as DNA: TGTGCCAGCAGTTTGTCCGTGGGCCAAAGCGGTTCACCCCTCCACTTT.

This chain uses TRBV5-1 with TRBJ2-5; D is perhaps TRBD1 (6 bases). The CDR3 covers 14 residues. V lost 4 bases and J 5 bases, leaving 15 bases between the germline ends. Germline V CDR1 and CDR2: SGHRS, YFSETQ. Here the CDR3 reads CASSLRDIRETQYF. In DNA, the CDR3 is TGCGCCAGCAGCCTCCGGGACATCCGGGAGACCCAGTACTTC.

V and J are TRBV10-3 and TRBJ1-1; D uncertain. Trimming cost V 5 bases and J 1 base, with 11 bases left between them. The CDR3 covers 14 residues. Germline-derived CDR1 and CDR2 are ENHRY and SYGVKD. The CDR3 is CAISQTPSNTEAFF. CDR3 bases: TGTGCCATCAGTCAGACACCCTCGAACACTGAAGCTTTCTTT.

CDR3 residues: CASSRQGYTEAFF. In nucleotides, the CDR3 is TGTGCCAGCAGCAGACAGGGTTACACTGAAGCTTTCTTT. The V gene is TRBV12-3 or TRBV12-4, the J gene TRBJ1-1, with 7 bases that match TRBD1. The CDR3 has 13 residues. J gave up 3 bases and V 6 bases, and 4 bases lay outside the gene matches.

V usage is TRBV7-9 and J usage is TRBJ1-5; the D is unclear. V dropped 5 bases and J dropped 4 bases, with 12 bases sitting between them. Germline-derived CDR1 and CDR2 are SEHNR and FQNEAQ (reference sequence). CDR3 length: 14 residues. The CDR3 sequence is CASSPDWQNQPQHF. CDR3 sequence (DNA): TGTGCCAGCAGCCCCGACTGGCAGAATCAGCCCCAGCATTTT.

The chain is built from TRBV5-1 and TRBJ1-1; D is unresolved. CDR1 is SGHRS, CDR2 YFSETQ, per germline. This CDR3 is built from 11 residues. V was clipped by 0 bases and J by 5 bases, with 2 bases between them. This CDR3 is CASSLATEAFF. The CDR3 DNA sequence: TGCGCCAGCAGCTTGGCTACTGAAGCTTTCTTT. Full variable domain (remainder filled in from reference TRBV5-1 and TRBJ1-1): KAGVTQTPRYLIKTRGQQVTLSCSPISGHRSVSWYQQTPGQGLQFLFEYFSETQRNKGNFPGRFSGRQFSNSRSEMNVSTLELGDSALYLCASSLATEAFFGQGTRLTVV.

The genes are TRBV4-2 and TRBJ2-6; TRBD2 aligns across 11 bases. CDR1 is LGHNA and CDR2 is YNFKEQ in the germline V gene. V trimming: 0 bases; J trimming: 5 bases; junction bases outside the gene matches: 9. The CDR3 length is 19 residues. The CDR3 here is CASSQDSGGADRWANVLTF. CDR3 DNA sequence: TGTGCCAGCAGCCAAGATAGCGGGGGGGCGGATCGATGGGCCAACGTCCTGACTTTC.

J is TRBJ1-2 and V is TRBV18; D is perhaps TRBD1 (5 bases). The V gene lost 1 base and the J gene lost 8 bases, with 20 bases spanning the gap. This CDR3 contains 16 residues. Germline CDR1 and CDR2: KGHSH and LQKENI. For the CDR3, the DNA is TGTGCCAGCTCACCACGCACAGGCTTTAATCCTCAAGGCTACACCTTC. This gives the protein CASSPRTGFNPQGYTF. Supplemented by reference TRBV18 and TRBJ1-2, the full variable domain reads NAGVMQNPRHLVRRRGQEARLRCSPMKGHSHVYWYRQLPEEGLKFMVYLQKENIIDESGMPKERFSAEFPKEGPSILRIQQVVRGDSAAYFCASSPRTGFNPQGYTFGSGTRLTVV.

Written as DNA, the CDR3 is TGTGCCAGTAGCAACAGGGAAGCCGGAAACACCATATATTTT. Translation gives CASSNREAGNTIYF. This chain connects TRBV19 to TRBJ1-3, with D possibly TRBD1 on 6 matching bases. The CDR3 is made up of 14 amino acids. From germline, CDR1 is LNHDA and CDR2 SQIVND (reference sequence). V was shortened by 6 bases and J by 4 bases, with 13 bases between the two germline ends.